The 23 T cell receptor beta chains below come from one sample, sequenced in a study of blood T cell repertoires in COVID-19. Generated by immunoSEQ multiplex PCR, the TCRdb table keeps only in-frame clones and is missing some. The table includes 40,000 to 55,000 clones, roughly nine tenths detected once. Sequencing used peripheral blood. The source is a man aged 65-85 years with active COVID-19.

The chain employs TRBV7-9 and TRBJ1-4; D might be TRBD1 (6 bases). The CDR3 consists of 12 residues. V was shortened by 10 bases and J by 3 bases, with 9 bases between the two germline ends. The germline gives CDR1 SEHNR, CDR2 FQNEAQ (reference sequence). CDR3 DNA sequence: TGTGCCACTGACAGGCCTAATGAAAAACTGTTTTTT. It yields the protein CATDRPNEKLFF.

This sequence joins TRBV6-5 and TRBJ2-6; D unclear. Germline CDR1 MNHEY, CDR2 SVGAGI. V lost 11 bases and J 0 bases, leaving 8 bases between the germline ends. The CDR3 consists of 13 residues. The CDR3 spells CALASSGANVLTF. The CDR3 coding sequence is TGTGCCCTCGCCAGCTCTGGGGCCAACGTCCTGACTTTC.

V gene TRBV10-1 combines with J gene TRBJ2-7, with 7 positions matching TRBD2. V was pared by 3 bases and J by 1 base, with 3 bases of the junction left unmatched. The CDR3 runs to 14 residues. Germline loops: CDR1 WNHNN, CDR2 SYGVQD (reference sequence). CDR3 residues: CASSDPGGSYEQYF. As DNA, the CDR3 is TGCGCCAGCAGTGACCCGGGGGGTTCCTACGAGCAGTACTTC.

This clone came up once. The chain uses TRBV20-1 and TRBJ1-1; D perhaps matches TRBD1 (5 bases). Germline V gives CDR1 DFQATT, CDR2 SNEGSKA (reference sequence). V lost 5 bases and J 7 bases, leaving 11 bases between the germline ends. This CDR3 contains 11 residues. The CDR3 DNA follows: TGCAGTGCTGGTGGACAAGTTGAAGCTTTCTTT. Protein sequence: CSAGGQVEAFF.

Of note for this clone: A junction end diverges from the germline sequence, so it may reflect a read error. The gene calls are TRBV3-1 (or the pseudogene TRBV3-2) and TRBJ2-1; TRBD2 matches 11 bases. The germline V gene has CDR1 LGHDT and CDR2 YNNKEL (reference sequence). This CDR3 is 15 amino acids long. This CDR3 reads CASTQLAGAYNEQFF. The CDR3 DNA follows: TGTGCCAGCACCCAACTAGCGGGGGCCTACAATGAGCAGTTCTTC.

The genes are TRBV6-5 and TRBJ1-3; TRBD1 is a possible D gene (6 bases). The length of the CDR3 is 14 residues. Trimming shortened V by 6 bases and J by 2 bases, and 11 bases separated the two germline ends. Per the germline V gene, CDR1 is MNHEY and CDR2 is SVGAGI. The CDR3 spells CASSSGQPGNTIYF. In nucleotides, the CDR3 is TGTGCCAGCAGCTCGGGACAACCTGGAAACACCATATATTTT.

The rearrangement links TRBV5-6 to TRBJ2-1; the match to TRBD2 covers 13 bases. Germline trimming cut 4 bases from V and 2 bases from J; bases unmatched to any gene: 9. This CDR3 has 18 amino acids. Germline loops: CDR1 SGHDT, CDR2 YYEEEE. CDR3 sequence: CASSPRLAGGFTYNEQFF. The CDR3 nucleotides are TGTGCCAGCAGCCCACGACTAGCGGGGGGCTTCACCTACAATGAGCAGTTCTTC.

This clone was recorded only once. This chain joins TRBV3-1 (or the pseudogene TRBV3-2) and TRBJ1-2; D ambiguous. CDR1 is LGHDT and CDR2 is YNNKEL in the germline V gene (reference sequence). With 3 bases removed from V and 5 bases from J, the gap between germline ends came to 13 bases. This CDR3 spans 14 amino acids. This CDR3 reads CASSQEPIGYGYTF. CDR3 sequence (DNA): TGTGCCAGCAGCCAGGAGCCTATTGGATATGGCTACACCTTC.

As DNA, the CDR3 is TGTGCCAGCAGCAGAAAGACAGGGGGCACCTACAATGAGCAGTTCTTC. Protein product: CASSRKTGGTYNEQFF. The V and J genes are TRBV7-2 and TRBJ2-1; 10 bases align to TRBD1. Germline CDR1 and CDR2: SGHTA and FQGNSA. V was pared by 5 bases and J by 2 bases, with 6 bases of the junction left unmatched. The CDR3 runs to 16 residues.

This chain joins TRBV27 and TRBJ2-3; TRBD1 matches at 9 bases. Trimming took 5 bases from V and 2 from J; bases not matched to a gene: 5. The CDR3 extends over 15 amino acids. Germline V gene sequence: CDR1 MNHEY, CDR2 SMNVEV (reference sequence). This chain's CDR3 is CASSEQGADTDTQYF. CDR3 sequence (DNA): TGTGCCAGCAGTGAACAGGGGGCGGACACAGATACGCAGTATTTT.

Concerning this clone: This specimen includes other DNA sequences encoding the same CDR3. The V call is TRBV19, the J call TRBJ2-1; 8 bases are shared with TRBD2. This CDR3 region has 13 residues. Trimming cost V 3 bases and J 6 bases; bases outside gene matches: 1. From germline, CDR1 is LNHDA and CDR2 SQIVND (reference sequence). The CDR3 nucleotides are TGTGCCAGTAGTATCGGGACTAGCAATGAGCAGTTCTTC. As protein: CASSIGTSNEQFF.

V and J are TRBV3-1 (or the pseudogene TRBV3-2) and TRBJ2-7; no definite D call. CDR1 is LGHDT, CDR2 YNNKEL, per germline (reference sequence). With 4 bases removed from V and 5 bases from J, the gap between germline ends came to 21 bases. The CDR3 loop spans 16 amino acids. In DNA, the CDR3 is TGTGCCAGCAGCCGTACTTCGTCCCCTCCTAGAAACGAGCAGTACTTC. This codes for CASSRTSSPPRNEQYF.

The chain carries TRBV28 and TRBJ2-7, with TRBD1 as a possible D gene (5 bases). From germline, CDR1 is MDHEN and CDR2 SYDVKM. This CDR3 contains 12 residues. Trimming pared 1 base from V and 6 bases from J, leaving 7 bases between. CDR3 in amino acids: CASSLSGREQYF. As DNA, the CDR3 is TGTGCCAGCAGTTTATCAGGGCGCGAGCAGTACTTC.

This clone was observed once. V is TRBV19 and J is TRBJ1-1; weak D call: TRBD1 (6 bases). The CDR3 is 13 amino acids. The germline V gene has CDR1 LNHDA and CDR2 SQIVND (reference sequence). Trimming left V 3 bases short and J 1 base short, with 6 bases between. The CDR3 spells CASSMDRNTEAFF. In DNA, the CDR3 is TGTGCCAGTAGTATGGACAGGAACACTGAAGCTTTCTTT.

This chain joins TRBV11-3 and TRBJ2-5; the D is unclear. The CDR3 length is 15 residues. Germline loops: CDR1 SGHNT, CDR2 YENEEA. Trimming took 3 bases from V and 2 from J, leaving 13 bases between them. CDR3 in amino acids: CASSLGALNQETQYF. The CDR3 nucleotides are TGTGCCAGCAGCTTGGGCGCACTGAATCAAGAGACCCAGTACTTC. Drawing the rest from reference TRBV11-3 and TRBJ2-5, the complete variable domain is EAGVVQSPRYKIIEKKQPVAFWCNPISGHNTLYWYLQNLGQGPELLIRYENEEAVDDSQLPKDRFSAERLKGVDSTLKIQPAELGDSAVYLCASSLGALNQETQYFGPGTRLLVL.

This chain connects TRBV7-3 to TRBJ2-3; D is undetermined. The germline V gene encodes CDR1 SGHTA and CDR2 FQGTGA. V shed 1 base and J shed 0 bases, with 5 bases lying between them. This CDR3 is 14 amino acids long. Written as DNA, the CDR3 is TGTGCCAGCAGCTTAAGTCATAGCACAGATACGCAGTATTTT. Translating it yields CASSLSHSTDTQYF.

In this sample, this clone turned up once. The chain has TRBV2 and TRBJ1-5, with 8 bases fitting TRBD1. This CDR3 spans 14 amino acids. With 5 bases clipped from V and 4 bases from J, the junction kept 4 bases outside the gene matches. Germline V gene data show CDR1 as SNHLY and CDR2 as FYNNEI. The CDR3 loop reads CASSRQGTNQPQHF. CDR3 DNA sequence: TGTGCCAGCAGTAGACAGGGGACTAATCAGCCCCAGCATTTT.

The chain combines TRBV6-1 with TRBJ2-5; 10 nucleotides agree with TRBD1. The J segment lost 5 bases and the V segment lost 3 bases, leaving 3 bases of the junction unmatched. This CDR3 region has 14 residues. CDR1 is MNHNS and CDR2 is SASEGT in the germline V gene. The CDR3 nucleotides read TGTGCCAGCAGTGAGGGGACAGGGGCCGAGACCCAGTACTTC. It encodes CASSEGTGAETQYF.

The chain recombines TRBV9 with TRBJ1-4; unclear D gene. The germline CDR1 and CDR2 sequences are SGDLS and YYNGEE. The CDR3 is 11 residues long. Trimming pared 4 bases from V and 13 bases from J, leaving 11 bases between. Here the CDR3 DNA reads TGTGCCAGCAGCTCTAGTGGGAGACTGTTTTTT. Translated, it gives CASSSSGRLFF.

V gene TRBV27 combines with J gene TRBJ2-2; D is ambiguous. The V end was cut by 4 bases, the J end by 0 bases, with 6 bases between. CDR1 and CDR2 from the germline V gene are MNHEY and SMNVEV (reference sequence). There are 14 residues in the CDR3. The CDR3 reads CASSSPANTGELFF. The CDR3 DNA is TGTGCCAGCAGTTCCCCCGCGAACACCGGGGAGCTGTTTTTT.

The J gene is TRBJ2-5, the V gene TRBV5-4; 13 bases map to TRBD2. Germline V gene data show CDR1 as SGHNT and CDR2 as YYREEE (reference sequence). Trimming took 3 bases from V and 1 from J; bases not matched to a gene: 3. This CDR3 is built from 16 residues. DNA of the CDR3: TGTGCCAGCAGCTCGCGGACTAGCGGGGGCCAAGAGACCCAGTACTTC. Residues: CASSSRTSGGQETQYF.

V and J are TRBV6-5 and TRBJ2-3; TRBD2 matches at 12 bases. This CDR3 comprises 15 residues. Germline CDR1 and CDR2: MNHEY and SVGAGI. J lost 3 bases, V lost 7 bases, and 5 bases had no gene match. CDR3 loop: CASTGLAGRTDTQYF. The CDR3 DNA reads TGTGCCAGCACCGGACTAGCGGGGAGGACAGATACGCAGTATTTT.

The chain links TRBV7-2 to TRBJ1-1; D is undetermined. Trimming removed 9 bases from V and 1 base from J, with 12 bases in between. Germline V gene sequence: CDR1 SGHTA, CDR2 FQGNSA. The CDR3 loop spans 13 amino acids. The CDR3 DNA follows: TGTGCCAGTTCGGGGAGAGCGAACACTGAAGCTTTCTTT. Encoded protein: CASSGRANTEAFF. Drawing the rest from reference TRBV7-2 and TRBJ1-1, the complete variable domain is GAGVSQSPSNKVTEKGKDVELRCDPISGHTALYWYRQSLGQGLEFLIYFQGNSAPDKSGLPSDRFSAERTGGSVSTLTIQRTQQEDSAVYLCASSGRANTEAFFGQGTRLTVV.